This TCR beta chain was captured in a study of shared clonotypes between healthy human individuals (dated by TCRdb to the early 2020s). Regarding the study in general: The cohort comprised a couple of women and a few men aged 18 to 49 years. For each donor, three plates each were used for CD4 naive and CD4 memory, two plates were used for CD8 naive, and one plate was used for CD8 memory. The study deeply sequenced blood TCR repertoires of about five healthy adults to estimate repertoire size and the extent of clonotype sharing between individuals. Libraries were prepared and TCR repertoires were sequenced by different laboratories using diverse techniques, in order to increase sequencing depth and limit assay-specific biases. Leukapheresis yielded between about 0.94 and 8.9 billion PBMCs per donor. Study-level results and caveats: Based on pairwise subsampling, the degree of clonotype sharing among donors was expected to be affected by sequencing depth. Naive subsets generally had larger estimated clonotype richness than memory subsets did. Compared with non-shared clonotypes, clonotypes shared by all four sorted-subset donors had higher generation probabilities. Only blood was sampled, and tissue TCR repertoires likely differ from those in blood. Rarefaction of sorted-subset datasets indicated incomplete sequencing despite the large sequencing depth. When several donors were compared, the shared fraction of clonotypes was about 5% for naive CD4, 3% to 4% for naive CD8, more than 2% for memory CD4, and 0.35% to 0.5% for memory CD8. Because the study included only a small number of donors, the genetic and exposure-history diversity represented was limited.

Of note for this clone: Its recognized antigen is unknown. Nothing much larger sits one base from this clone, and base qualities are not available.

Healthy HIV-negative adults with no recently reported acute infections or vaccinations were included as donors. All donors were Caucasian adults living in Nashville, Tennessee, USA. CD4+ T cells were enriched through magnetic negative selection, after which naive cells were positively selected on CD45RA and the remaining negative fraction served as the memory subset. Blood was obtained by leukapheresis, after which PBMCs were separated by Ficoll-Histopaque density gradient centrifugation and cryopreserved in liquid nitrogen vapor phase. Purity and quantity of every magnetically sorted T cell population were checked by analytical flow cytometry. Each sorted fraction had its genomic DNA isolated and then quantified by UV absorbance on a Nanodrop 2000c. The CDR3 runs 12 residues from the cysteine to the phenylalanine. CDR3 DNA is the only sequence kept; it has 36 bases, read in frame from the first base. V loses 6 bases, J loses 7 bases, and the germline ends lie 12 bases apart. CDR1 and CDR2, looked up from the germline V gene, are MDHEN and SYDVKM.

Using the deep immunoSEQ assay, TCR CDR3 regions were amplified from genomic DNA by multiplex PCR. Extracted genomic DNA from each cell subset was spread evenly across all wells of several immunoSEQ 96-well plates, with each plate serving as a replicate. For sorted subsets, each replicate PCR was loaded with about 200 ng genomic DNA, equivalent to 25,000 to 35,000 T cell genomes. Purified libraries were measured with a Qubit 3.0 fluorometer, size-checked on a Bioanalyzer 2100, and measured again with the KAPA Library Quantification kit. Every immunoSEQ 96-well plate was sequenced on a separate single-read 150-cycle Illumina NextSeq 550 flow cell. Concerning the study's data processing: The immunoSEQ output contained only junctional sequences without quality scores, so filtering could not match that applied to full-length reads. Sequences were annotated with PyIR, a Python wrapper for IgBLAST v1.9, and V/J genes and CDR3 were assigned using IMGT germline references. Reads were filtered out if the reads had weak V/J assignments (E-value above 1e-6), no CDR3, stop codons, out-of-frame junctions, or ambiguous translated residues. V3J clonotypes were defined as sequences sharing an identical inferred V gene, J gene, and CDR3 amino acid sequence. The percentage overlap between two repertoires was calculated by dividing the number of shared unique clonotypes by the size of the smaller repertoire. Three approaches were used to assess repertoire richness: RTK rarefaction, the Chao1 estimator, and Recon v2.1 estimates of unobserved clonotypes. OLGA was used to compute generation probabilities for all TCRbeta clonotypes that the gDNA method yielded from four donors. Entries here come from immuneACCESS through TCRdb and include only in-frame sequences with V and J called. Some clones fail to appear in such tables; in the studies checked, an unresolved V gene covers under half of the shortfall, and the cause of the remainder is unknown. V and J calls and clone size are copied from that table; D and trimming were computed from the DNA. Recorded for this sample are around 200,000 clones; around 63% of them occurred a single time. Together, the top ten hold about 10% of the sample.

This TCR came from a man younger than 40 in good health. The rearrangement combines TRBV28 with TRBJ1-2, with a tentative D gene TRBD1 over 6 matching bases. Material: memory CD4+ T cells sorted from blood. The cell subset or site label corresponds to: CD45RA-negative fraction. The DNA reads TGTGCCAGCAGCCGGACAGTTGCTGGCTACACCTTC. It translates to CASSRTVAGYTF.